The T cell receptor (beta chain) under discussion was sequenced for a study of blood T cell repertoires in COVID-19. The germline gives CDR1 MGHRA, CDR2 YSYEKL. The ends were cut back, 1 base at V and 3 bases at J, with 12 bases in the middle. The CDR3 is 16 amino acids. In the study's own analysis: Estimation of nucleated cell counts was performed using reference gene primer amplification. The repertoire was sequenced with immunoSEQ multiplex PCR; TCRdb's copy has only in-frame clones and lacks some. V and J calls and clone size follow that table, whereas D and trimming were derived from the DNA. The sample consists of fewer than 250,000 clones, about nine tenths of them appearing once.

The sequencing input was peripheral blood. The chain recombines TRBV4-1 with TRBJ2-2; D is possibly TRBD2 (5 bases). The clonotype was recovered from a woman between 40 and 55 years old with acute or convalescent COVID-19. CDR3 loop: CASSQGRGRDTGELFF. The CDR3 DNA reads TGCGCCAGCAGCCAAGGGCGAGGGCGCGACACCGGGGAGCTGTTTTTT.